This T cell receptor (beta chain) was sequenced for a study of cytomegalovirus exposure and HLA in healthy donors. CDR3 size: 14 residues. Germline V lookup: CDR1 MNHNS, CDR2 SASEGT. V was pared by 5 bases and J by 5 bases, with 13 bases between. The PCR employed 60 Vbeta primers together with 13 Jbeta primers. TCRdb keeps only in-frame clones here, not all; method: immunoSEQ multiplex PCR. The repertoire holds about 140,000 clones, with roughly four fifths as singletons. Material for sequencing was PBMCs. The chain has TRBV6-1 and TRBJ2-1; TRBD1 is a possible D gene (5 bases). The source of this sequence is a man aged 18 to 29 in good health and CMV-seropositive. CDR3 in DNA: TGTGCCAGCAGTTCATCAGGGTCAGACAATGAGCAGTTCTTC. Its protein product is CASSSSGSDNEQFF.